This T cell receptor (beta chain) originates from a study of PD-1 blockade in classical Hodgkin lymphoma. Details on this clone: Antigen: not known.

The time point is: cycle 4 day 1 (C4D1), after 5 to 7 weeks of nivolumab. Each patient's relapse followed autologous stem cell transplantation, and brentuximab vedotin exposure varied. Study results and caveats: Reported baseline diversity: healthy donors highest, relapsed/refractory patients lowest. The causes of the repertoire differences, possibly disease activity or prior therapy, remain undefined.

The repertoire was sequenced with immunoSEQ multiplex PCR; TCRdb's copy has only in-frame clones and lacks some. The sample comprises approximately 52,000 clones, about 89% of which are singletons, and about 6.7% rests with the top ten. The CDR3 totals 14 residues. Between the trimmed V and J ends, which lost 3 bases and 7 bases, there was a span of 16 bases. Germline loops: CDR1 SEHNR, CDR2 FQNEAQ (reference sequence). Sample: peripheral blood mononuclear cells (PBMCs), taken before the fourth cycle of nivolumab. The chain recombines TRBV7-9 with TRBJ2-7; a possible D gene is TRBD1 (6 bases). The receptor comes from a human donor with classical Hodgkin lymphoma. The CDR3 coding sequence is TGTGCCAGCAGCTTTGGGCTGGGGGCGAAGGAGCAGTACTTC. This gives the protein CASSFGLGAKEQYF.